The sequence of this T cell receptor (beta chain) was determined in a study of post-analysis software for immune sequencing data. On the study more broadly: Multiple sclerosis in the patients followed relapsing-remitting, secondary progressive and progressive-relapsing courses. Study conclusions and caveats: Diversity measured as normalized Chao1 was significantly lower in multiple sclerosis patients than in controls.

Notes on this clonotype: The antigen is undetermined.

Presence of unique molecular identifiers characterized the TCR beta cDNA libraries. TCRdb re-analysed the PCR reads in MiXCR, keeping a single row per CDR3 protein. The sample carries 350,000 to 450,000 distinct CDR3 sequences, over 30% recorded once. This clonotype originated in a girl aged 2 to 9 with multiple sclerosis. The specimen sequenced was blood.

The DNA of the CDR3 is TGTGCCAGCAGATTCCAGGCCGAGCAGTTCTTC. As protein: CASRFQAEQFF. This chain links TRBV28 with TRBJ2-1, with D unclear. V was cut by 6 bases and J by 10 bases, with 10 bases left in between. Per germline, CDR1 MDHEN and CDR2 SYDVKM. CDR3 length: 11 residues.